The 24 T cell receptor beta chains in this list originate from one sample, sequenced in a study of chemoradiotherapy in HPV16-positive cancers. Generated by immunoSEQ multiplex PCR, the TCRdb table keeps only in-frame clones and is missing some. The data hold some 9,800 clones, with approximately 81% observed a single time. Sequenced material: tumor tissue, taken from a patient who underwent chemoradiotherapy. Receptors were obtained from a human donor with HPV-associated anogenital cancer.

The rearrangement links TRBV19 to TRBJ1-1; no clear D gene. Germline CDR1 and CDR2: LNHDA and SQIVND (reference sequence). V lost 5 bases to trimming and J lost 0 bases, with 10 bases between them. The CDR3 extends over 14 amino acids. The CDR3 here is CASSYRRLNTEAFF. The CDR3 bases are TGTGCCAGTAGTTACCGACGGTTGAACACTGAAGCTTTCTTT.

The chain carries TRBV20-1 and TRBJ2-5; D unresolved. The CDR3 is 11 amino acids. Germline CDR1 DFQATT, CDR2 SNEGSKA (reference sequence). Trimming took 4 bases from V and 5 from J, leaving 8 bases between them. As DNA, the CDR3 is TGCAGTGCTACCCCAGAGGAGACCCAGTACTTC. It encodes CSATPEETQYF.

By its share, this clone is large. V usage is TRBV5-6 and J usage is TRBJ1-1; TRBD1 aligns across 12 bases. Trimming took 4 bases from V and 5 from J; bases not matched to a gene: 9. This CDR3 comprises 16 residues. Germline assignment: CDR1 SGHDT and CDR2 YYEEEE. The CDR3 here is CASSTFGTGGRTEAFF. CDR3 in DNA: TGTGCCAGCAGCACCTTCGGGACAGGGGGCAGGACTGAAGCTTTCTTT.

The rearrangement uses TRBV11-2 and TRBJ2-4; 7 bases match TRBD1. Germline CDR1 SGHAT, CDR2 FQNNGV. The CDR3 covers 18 residues. V shed 1 base, J shed 0 bases, and the junction held 9 bases outside the gene matches. The CDR3 here is CASSLGRGLGLAKNIQYF. DNA of the CDR3: TGTGCCAGCAGCTTAGGTAGGGGGCTGGGTTTAGCCAAAAACATTCAGTACTTC.

This chain links TRBV11-2 with TRBJ1-1; D unclear. The CDR3 length is 13 residues. Germline values: CDR1 SGHAT, CDR2 FQNNGV. V lost 5 bases and J lost 6, with 13 bases in between. CDR3 in amino acids: CASSRLRAPEAFF. CDR3 coding DNA: TGTGCCAGCAGCCGCCTCAGAGCCCCTGAAGCTTTCTTT.

V is TRBV6-5 and J is TRBJ2-5, with D maybe TRBD1 (7 bases). The CDR3 has 16 amino acids. The V gene's germline CDR1 is MNHEY and CDR2 SVGAGI. V was shortened by 4 bases and J by 2 bases, with 17 bases between the two germline ends. The CDR3 nucleotides are TGTGCCAGCAGTTCCATATGGACAGGAGGGCAAGAGACCCAGTACTTC. Translation gives CASSSIWTGGQETQYF.

Of note for this clone: Because it lacks the conserved phenylalanine or tryptophan at the end, this CDR3 is likely a read error. V is TRBV9 and J is TRBJ1-2; 8 nucleotides agree with TRBD1. Trimming took 2 bases from V and 0 from J; bases not matched to a gene: 9. The length of the CDR3 is 17 residues. CDR1 and CDR2 from the germline V gene are SGDLS and YYNGEE. The CDR3 spells CASSVGQAQPANYGYTL. CDR3 DNA sequence: TGTGCCAGCAGCGTGGGACAGGCCCAGCCAGCTAACTATGGCTACACCCTC.

This chain joins TRBV7-6 and TRBJ1-1; tentative D call: TRBD1 (5 bases). The CDR3 covers 15 residues. The ends were cut back, 0 bases at V and 1 base at J, with 9 bases in the middle. Looked up from germline, CDR1 is SGHVS and CDR2 is FNYEAQ. This CDR3 reads CASSLAGHSNTEAFF. For the CDR3, the DNA is TGTGCCAGCAGCTTAGCTGGACACTCGAACACTGAAGCTTTCTTT.

The rearrangement uses TRBV2 and TRBJ2-1; 7 bases match TRBD2. The germline CDR1 and CDR2 sequences are SNHLY and FYNNEI. After removal of 5 bases from V and 0 bases from J, the junction contained 7 bases not matched to a gene. The CDR3 extends over 16 amino acids. CDR3 bases: TGTGCCAGCAGTCGGACTAGTTGGAGCTCCTACAATGAGCAGTTCTTC. Protein sequence: CASSRTSWSSYNEQFF. The full variable domain, in which reference TRBV2 and TRBJ2-1 provide the parts outside the CDR3, is EPEVTQTPSHQVTQMGQEVILRCVPISNHLYFYWYRQILGQKVEFLVSFYNNEISEKSEIFDDQFSVERPDGSNFTLKIRSTKLEDSAMYFCASSRTSWSSYNEQFFGPGTRLTVL.

The genes are TRBV5-1 and TRBJ1-3, with no clear D. V lost 0 bases to trimming and J lost 2 bases, with 3 bases between them. This CDR3 has 13 residues. Per germline, CDR1 SGHRS and CDR2 YFSETQ. CDR3 nucleotides: TGCGCCAGCAGCTTGGGGGCTGGAAACACCATATATTTT. It yields the protein CASSLGAGNTIYF.

The V and J genes are TRBV2 and TRBJ2-7; TRBD1 matches at 7 bases. Germline CDR1 SNHLY, CDR2 FYNNEI. With 10 bases clipped from V and 3 bases from J, the junction kept 15 bases outside the gene matches. CDR3 length equals 15 residues. Here the CDR3 reads CATVSRDSLIYEQYF. CDR3 sequence (DNA): TGTGCCACCGTATCTCGGGACAGCCTAATCTACGAGCAGTACTTC. Supplemented by reference TRBV2 and TRBJ2-7, the full variable domain reads EPEVTQTPSHQVTQMGQEVILRCVPISNHLYFYWYRQILGQKVEFLVSFYNNEISEKSEIFDDQFSVERPDGSNFTLKIRSTKLEDSAMYFCATVSRDSLIYEQYFGPGTRLTVT.

This clone was counted a few times. This sequence joins TRBV7-9 and TRBJ1-1; no clear D gene. The ends were cut back, 2 bases at V and 5 bases at J, with 15 bases in the middle. The CDR3 length is 15 residues. Germline loops: CDR1 SEHNR, CDR2 FQNEAQ (reference sequence). The CDR3 here is CASSLHGVEKTEAFF. CDR3 DNA: TGTGCCAGCAGCTTACACGGGGTGGAAAAGACTGAAGCTTTCTTT.

The chain links TRBV29-1 to TRBJ1-1, with 8 bases identical to TRBD1. The CDR3 is 13 residues long. The V gene's germline CDR1 is SQVTM and CDR2 ANQGSEA. V shed 3 bases and J 5 bases; nucleotides not matched to a gene: 5. CDR3 nucleotide sequence: TGCAGCGTTGACGGACAGGGCCGGACTGAAGCTTTCTTT. Translating gives CSVDGQGRTEAFF.

The chain uses TRBV6-5 and TRBJ1-5; the D gene is possibly TRBD1 (5 bases). The V and J ends lost 6 bases and 5 bases respectively, with 14 bases between them. From germline, CDR1 is MNHEY and CDR2 SVGAGI. CDR3 size: 14 residues. The CDR3 sequence: CASSRTREHQPQHF. The CDR3 DNA is TGTGCCAGCAGCCGGACACGAGAGCATCAGCCCCAGCATTTT.

This clone was recorded a few times. V and J are TRBV9 and TRBJ1-2, with D perhaps TRBD1 (5 bases). Germline CDR1 SGDLS, CDR2 YYNGEE. Trimming removed 0 bases from V and 2 bases from J, with 14 bases in between. The CDR3 extends over 16 amino acids. The CDR3, as DNA: TGTGCCAGCAGCGTAGGCCACCGGGACGGAAACTATGGCTACACCTTC. This gives the protein CASSVGHRDGNYGYTF.

The V gene is TRBV27, the J gene TRBJ2-7; 8 bases are a match to TRBD2. V trimming: 1 base; J trimming: 5 bases; junction bases outside the gene matches: 7. The CDR3 is 15 residues long. Per germline, CDR1 MNHEY and CDR2 SMNVEV (reference sequence). The CDR3 loop is CASSLFGTRSDEQYF. CDR3 coding DNA: TGTGCCAGCAGTTTATTTGGGACTAGGTCTGACGAGCAGTACTTC.

V and J are TRBV9 and TRBJ2-1; 7 bases align to TRBD1. The germline V gene encodes CDR1 SGDLS and CDR2 YYNGEE. V trimming: 4 bases; J trimming: 0 bases; junction bases outside the gene matches: 16. CDR3 size: 19 residues. The CDR3, as DNA: TGTGCCAGCAGCCCTTATTTGGCCGGGACAGTGAGCTCCTACAATGAGCAGTTCTTC. Translating gives CASSPYLAGTVSSYNEQFF.

The V and J genes are TRBV6-6 and TRBJ2-3; D call uncertain. This CDR3 has 11 residues. Trimming stripped 5 bases from V and 5 bases from J, with 5 bases between. In germline, CDR1 is MNHNY, CDR2 SVGAGI (reference sequence). CDR3 loop: CASSPRDTQYF. The CDR3 nucleotides are TGTGCCAGCAGTCCGAGAGATACGCAGTATTTT.

This clone showed up just a few times. The V gene is TRBV15, the J gene TRBJ2-7, with a weak D call TRBD1 (6 bases). Trimming cost V 5 bases and J 2 bases, with 22 bases left between them. The CDR3 is made up of 17 amino acids. From germline, CDR1 is LNHNV and CDR2 YYDKDF (reference sequence). The CDR3 sequence is CATSSSVRAGVAYEQYF. The CDR3 bases are TGTGCCACCAGCTCCAGTGTCCGGGCAGGGGTTGCCTACGAGCAGTACTTC.

V gene TRBV20-1 combines with J gene TRBJ2-2; D is undetermined. The length of the CDR3 is 11 residues. V shed 4 bases and J shed 6 bases, with 6 bases lying between them. The germline V gene encodes CDR1 DFQATT and CDR2 SNEGSKA (reference sequence). As DNA, the CDR3 is TGCAGTGCTACCACTCCCGGGGAGCTGTTTTTT. It codes for CSATTPGELFF.

V gene TRBV15 combines with J gene TRBJ2-3; D remains ambiguous. The CDR3 sequence is 16 residues long. Trimming removed 4 bases from V and 2 bases from J, with 16 bases in between. The V gene's germline CDR1 is LNHNV and CDR2 YYDKDF (reference sequence). CDR3 DNA: TGTGCCACCAGCACTAGAGAGCCCTCCCACACAGATACGCAGTATTTT. Its translation: CATSTREPSHTDTQYF. The entire variable domain, with the rest obtained from reference TRBV15 and TRBJ2-3, is as follows: DAMVIQNPRYQVTQFGKPVTLSCSQTLNHNVMYWYQQKSSQAPKLLFHYYDKDFNNEADTPDNFQSRRPNTSFCFLDIRSPGLGDTAMYLCATSTREPSHTDTQYFGPGTRLTVL.

The chain carries TRBV6-1 and TRBJ2-4, with 7 positions matching TRBD1. Trimming removed 5 bases from V and 7 bases from J; junction bases left unmatched: 5. The V gene's germline CDR1 is MNHNS and CDR2 SASEGT. The CDR3 contains 13 residues. For the CDR3, the DNA is TGTGCCAGCAGTAGCGAACAGGGGAACATTCAGTACTTC. As protein: CASSSEQGNIQYF.

This chain uses TRBV19 with TRBJ2-2; 10 bases are a match to TRBD2. From germline, CDR1 is LNHDA and CDR2 SQIVND (reference sequence). The trim removed 6 bases at V and 5 bases at J, leaving 3 bases unmatched. The CDR3 sequence is 14 residues long. This chain's CDR3 is CASRSSGRTGELFF. Written as DNA, the CDR3 is TGTGCCAGTAGATCTAGCGGGAGAACCGGGGAGCTGTTTTTT.

The rearrangement joins TRBV4-3 to TRBJ2-5, with D perhaps TRBD1 (5 bases). Germline V lookup: CDR1 LGHNA, CDR2 YSLEER. V lost 0 bases and J 5 bases, leaving 10 bases between the germline ends. The CDR3 runs to 14 residues. As DNA, the CDR3 is TGCGCCAGCAGCCAAGACAGGGCTCGCGAGACCCAGTACTTC. Residues: CASSQDRARETQYF.